This T cell receptor (beta chain) was sequenced in a study of blood T cell repertoires in COVID-19. Study-level background: Spain, Italy and the United States supplied samples that represented acute and convalescent COVID-19. Sample material is recorded as cDNA or gDNA derived from T cells, B-cell-depleted T cells, or PBMCs.

This CDR3 comprises 12 residues. The V end lost 6 bases, the J end lost 4 bases, and 9 bases lay between the germline ends. Per the study methods: Amplification from reference gene primers served as the basis for estimated nucleated cell counts. TCRdb keeps only in-frame clones here, not all; method: immunoSEQ multiplex PCR. For V, J and clone size, that table is used; D and trimming come from the DNA. The sample contains roughly 140,000 clones, approximately 80% of which appear only once. This TCR came from a woman aged 50 to 65 in a cohort sampled during active or convalescent COVID-19. Sequencing was done on a sample of peripheral blood. The chain carries TRBV12-3 or TRBV12-4 and TRBJ1-1; D is uncertain. The CDR3 region is CASSYSVTEAFF. The CDR3 nucleotides are TGTGCCAGCAGCTACTCGGTCACTGAAGCTTTCTTT.